This T cell receptor beta chain emerged from a study of T cell clonotyping in hematopoietic cell transplantation. Profiling relied on immunoSEQ multiplex PCR, and the TCRdb table lists in-frame clones only, not all of them. Of approximately 75,000 clones listed, about 94% are singletons. As concerns this clone: The antigen is unknown.

Whole-study findings and limits: Pathologically expanded recipient clonotypes increased progressively from day 30 to day 180 as diversity fell. Graft donor and pretransplant recipient Inverse Simpson Index values predicted broader posttransplant TCR diversity. CD4 and CD8 repertoire contributions could not be separated without sorting.

The germline V gene encodes CDR1 SGHNT and CDR2 YENEEA. The CDR3 is 13 amino acids. The V gene lost 4 bases and the J gene lost 6 bases, with 9 bases spanning the gap. The gene calls are TRBV11-3 and TRBJ2-2, with D unclear. The clonotype comes from a man in his forties or fifties in good health. Some clones in this sample may be carry-over from other donors' samples. The sequenced material came from peripheral blood mononuclear cells. The CDR3 sequence is CASSSRFSGELFF. The CDR3 DNA follows: TGTGCCAGCAGCTCAAGGTTCTCCGGGGAGCTGTTTTTT.